The present T cell receptor beta chain was sequenced within a study of STAT5B mutations in CD4+ large granular lymphocyte leukemia. Profiling relied on immunoSEQ multiplex PCR, and the TCRdb table lists in-frame clones only, not all of them. The table records 15,000 to 20,000 clones, about four fifths of them present only once. As for this clone: What it recognizes is unknown.

Study results and limitations: 8/27 top patient clones versus 2/35 control clones were TRBV06-family.

V dropped 4 bases and J dropped 0; count of bases not matched to a gene: 10. CDR1 and CDR2 from the germline V gene are SGDLS and YYNGEE. The CDR3 spans 18 residues. The J gene is TRBJ2-3, the V gene TRBV9; 11 nucleotides match TRBD2. The source is a human donor in good health. Sequences were obtained from CD4+ T cells from blood buffy coats. The CDR3 bases are TGTGCCAGCAGCCGCGGCCAGGGACTAGCGGTTAGCACAGATACGCAGTATTTT. Translating it yields CASSRGQGLAVSTDTQYF.